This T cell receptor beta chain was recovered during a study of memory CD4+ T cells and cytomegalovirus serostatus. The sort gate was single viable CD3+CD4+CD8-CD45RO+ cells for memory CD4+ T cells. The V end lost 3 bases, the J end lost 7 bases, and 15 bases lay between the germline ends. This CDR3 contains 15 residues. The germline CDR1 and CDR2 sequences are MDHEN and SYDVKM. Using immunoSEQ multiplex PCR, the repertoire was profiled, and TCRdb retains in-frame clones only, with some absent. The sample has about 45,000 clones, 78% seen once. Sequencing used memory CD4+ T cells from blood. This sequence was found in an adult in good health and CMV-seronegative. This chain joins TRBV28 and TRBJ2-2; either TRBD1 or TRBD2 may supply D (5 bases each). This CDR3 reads CASSFLGALGGELFF. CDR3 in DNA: TGTGCCAGCAGTTTTCTCGGGGCCCTGGGCGGGGAGCTGTTTTTT.